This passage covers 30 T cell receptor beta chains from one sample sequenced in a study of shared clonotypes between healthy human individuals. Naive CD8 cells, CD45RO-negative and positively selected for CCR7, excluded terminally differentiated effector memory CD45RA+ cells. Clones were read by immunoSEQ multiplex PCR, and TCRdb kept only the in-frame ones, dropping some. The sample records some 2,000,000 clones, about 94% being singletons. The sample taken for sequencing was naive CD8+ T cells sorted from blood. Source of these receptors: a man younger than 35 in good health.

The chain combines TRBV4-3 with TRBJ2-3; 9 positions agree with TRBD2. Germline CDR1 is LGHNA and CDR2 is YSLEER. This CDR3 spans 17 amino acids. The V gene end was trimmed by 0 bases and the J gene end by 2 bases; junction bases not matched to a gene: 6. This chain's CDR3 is CASSQDGGRAITDTQYF. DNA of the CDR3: TGCGCCAGCAGCCAAGATGGCGGGAGGGCCATCACAGATACGCAGTATTTT.

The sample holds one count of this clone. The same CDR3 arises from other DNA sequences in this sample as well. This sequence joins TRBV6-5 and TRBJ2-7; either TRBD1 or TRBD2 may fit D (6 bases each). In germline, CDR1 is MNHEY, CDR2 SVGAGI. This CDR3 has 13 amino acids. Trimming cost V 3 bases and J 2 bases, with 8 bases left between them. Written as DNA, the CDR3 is TGTGCCAGCAGTTATAGGGGGGCCTACGAGCAGTACTTC. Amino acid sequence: CASSYRGAYEQYF.

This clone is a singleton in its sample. CDR3 amino acids: CASSLALDEQYF. Written as DNA, the CDR3 is TGTGCCAGCAGCTTAGCGCTAGACGAGCAGTACTTC. This chain uses TRBV11-2 with TRBJ2-7; no definite D call. CDR3 length: 12 amino acids. CDR1 is SGHAT and CDR2 is FQNNGV in the germline V gene. Trimming took 1 base from V and 5 from J, leaving 6 bases between them.

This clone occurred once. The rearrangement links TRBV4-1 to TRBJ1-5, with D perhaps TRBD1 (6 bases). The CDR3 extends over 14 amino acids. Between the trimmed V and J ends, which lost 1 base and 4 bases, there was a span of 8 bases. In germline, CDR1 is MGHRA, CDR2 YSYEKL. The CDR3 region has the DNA TGCGCCAGCAGCCAAGCCGGACAGAATCAGCCCCAGCATTTT. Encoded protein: CASSQAGQNQPQHF.

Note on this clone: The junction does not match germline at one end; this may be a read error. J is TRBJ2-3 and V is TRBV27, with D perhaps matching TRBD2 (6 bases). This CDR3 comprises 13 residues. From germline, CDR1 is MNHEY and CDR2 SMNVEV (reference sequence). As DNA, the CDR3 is TGTGCCAGCAGTTTAACTAGCACAAATACGCAGTATTTT. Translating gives CASSLTSTNTQYF.

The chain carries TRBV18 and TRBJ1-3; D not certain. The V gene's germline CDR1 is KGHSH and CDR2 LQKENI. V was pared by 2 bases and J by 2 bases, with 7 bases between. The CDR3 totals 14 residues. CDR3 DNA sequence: TGTGCCAGCTCACCATGGCAGACTGGAAACACCATATATTTT. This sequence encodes CASSPWQTGNTIYF. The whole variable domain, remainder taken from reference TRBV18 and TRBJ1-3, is NAGVMQNPRHLVRRRGQEARLRCSPMKGHSHVYWYRQLPEEGLKFMVYLQKENIIDESGMPKERFSAEFPKEGPSILRIQQVVRGDSAAYFCASSPWQTGNTIYFGEGSWLTVV.

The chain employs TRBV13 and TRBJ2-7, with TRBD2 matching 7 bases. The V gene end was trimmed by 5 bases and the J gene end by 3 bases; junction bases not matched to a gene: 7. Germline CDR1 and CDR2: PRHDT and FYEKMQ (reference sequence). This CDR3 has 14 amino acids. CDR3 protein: CASSRTSVHYEQYF. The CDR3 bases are TGTGCCAGCAGCCGAACTAGCGTGCACTACGAGCAGTACTTC.

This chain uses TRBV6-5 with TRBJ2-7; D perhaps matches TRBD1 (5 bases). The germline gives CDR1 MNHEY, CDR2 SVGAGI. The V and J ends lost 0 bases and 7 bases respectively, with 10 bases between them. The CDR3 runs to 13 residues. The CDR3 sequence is CASSYSTDSEQYF. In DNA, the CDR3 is TGTGCCAGCAGTTACTCGACAGATTCAGAGCAGTACTTC.

The CDR3 sequence is CASSLTGHNSYEQYF. The CDR3 DNA follows: TGTGCCAGCAGTCTCACGGGACACAATTCCTACGAGCAGTACTTC. J is TRBJ2-7 and V is TRBV7-9, with D possibly being TRBD1 (6 bases). With 6 bases removed from V and 1 base from J, the gap between germline ends came to 16 bases. This CDR3 has 15 residues. The germline V gene encodes CDR1 SEHNR and CDR2 FQNEAQ (reference sequence).

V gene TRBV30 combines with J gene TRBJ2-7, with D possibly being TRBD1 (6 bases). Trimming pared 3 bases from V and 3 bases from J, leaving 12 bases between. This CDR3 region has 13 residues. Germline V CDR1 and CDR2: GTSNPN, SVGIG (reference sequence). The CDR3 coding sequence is TGTGCCTGGAGATTGGGGGCGCACTACGAGCAGTACTTC. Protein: CAWRLGAHYEQYF. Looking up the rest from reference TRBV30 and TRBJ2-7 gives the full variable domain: SQTIHQWPATLVQPVGSPLSLECTVEGTSNPNLYWYRQAAGRGLQLLFYSVGIGQISSEVPQNLSASRPQDRQFILSSKKLLLSDSGFYLCAWRLGAHYEQYFGPGTRLTVT.

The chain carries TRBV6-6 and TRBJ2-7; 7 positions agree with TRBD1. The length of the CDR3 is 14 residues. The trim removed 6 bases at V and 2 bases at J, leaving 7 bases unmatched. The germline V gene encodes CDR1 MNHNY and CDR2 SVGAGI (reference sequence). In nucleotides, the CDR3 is TGTGCCAGCAGCACAGGGGAGAGTACCTACGAGCAGTACTTC. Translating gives CASSTGESTYEQYF.

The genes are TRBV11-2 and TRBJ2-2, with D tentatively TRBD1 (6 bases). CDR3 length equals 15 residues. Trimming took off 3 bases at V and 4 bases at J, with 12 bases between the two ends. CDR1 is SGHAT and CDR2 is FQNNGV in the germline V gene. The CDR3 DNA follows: TGTGCCAGCAGCTTGGGCAGGGGTGCCACCGGGGAGCTGTTTTTT. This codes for CASSLGRGATGELFF.

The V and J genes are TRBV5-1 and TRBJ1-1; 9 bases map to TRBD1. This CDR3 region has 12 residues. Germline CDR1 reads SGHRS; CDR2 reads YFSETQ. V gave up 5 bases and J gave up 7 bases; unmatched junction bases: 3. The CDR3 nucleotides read TGCGCCAGCAGAGGACAGGGGATTGAAGCTTTCTTT. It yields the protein CASRGQGIEAFF.

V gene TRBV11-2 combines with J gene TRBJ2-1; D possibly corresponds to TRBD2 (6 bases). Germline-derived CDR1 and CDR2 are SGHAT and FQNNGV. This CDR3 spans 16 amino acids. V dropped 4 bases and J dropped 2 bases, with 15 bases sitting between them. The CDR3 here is CASSSRAGSAYNEQFF. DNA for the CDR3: TGTGCCAGCAGCTCGAGGGCGGGATCCGCCTACAATGAGCAGTTCTTC.

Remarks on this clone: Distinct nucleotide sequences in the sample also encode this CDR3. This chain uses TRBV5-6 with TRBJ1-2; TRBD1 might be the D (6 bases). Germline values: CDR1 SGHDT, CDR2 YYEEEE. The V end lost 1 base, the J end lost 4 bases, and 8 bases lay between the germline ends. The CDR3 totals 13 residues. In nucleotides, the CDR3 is TGTGCCAGCAGCTTGCAGGGGTCCTATGGCTACACCTTC. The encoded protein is CASSLQGSYGYTF. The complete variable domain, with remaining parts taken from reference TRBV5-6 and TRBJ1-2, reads DAGVTQSPTHLIKTRGQQVTLRCSPKSGHDTVSWYQQALGQGPQFIFQYYEEEERQRGNFPDRFSGHQFPNYSSELNVNALLLGDSALYLCASSLQGSYGYTFGSGTRLTVV.

CDR3 region: CASSSVRGNEKLFF. CDR3 nucleotide sequence: TGTGCCAGCAGTTCCGTCCGGGGCAATGAAAAACTGTTTTTT. The rearrangement uses TRBV27 and TRBJ1-4, with D possibly TRBD1 on 5 matching bases. V gave up 4 bases and J gave up 5 bases, with 11 bases separating them. The CDR3 length is 14 residues. Germline lookup yields CDR1 MNHEY and CDR2 SMNVEV (reference sequence). Full variable domain (outside the CDR3, taken from reference TRBV27 and TRBJ1-4): EAQVTQNPRYLITVTGKKLTVTCSQNMNHEYMSWYRQDPGLGLRQIYYSMNVEVTDKGDVPEGYKVSRKEKRNFPLILESPSPNQTSLYFCASSSVRGNEKLFFGSGTQLSVL.

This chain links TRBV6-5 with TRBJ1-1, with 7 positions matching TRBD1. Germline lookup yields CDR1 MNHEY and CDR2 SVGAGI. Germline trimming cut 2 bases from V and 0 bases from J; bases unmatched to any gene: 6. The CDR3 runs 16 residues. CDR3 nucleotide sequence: TGTGCCAGCAGTTACCTTCCCAGGGGGATGAACACTGAAGCTTTCTTT. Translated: CASSYLPRGMNTEAFF.

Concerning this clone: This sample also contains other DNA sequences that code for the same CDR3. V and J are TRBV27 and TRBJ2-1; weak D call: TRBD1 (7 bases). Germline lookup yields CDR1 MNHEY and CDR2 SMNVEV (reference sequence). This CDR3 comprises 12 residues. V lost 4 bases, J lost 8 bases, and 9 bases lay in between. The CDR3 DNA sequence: TGTGCCAGCAGTTCCAGGGGGGATGAGCAGTTCTTC. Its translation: CASSSRGDEQFF.

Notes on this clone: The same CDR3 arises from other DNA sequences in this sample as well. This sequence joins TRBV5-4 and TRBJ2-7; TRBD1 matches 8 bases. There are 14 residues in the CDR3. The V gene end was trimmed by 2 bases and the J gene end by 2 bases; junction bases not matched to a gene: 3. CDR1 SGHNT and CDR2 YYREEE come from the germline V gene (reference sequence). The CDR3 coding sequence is TGTGCCAGCAGCTTCGGACAGGGTACCTACGAGCAGTACTTC. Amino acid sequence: CASSFGQGTYEQYF.

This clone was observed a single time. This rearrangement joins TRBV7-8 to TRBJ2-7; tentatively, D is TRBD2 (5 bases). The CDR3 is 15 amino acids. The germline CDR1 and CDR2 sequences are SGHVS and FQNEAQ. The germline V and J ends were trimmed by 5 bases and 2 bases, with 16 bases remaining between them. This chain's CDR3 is CASSPLSGGAYEQYF. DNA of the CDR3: TGTGCCAGCAGCCCCCTCAGCGGCGGTGCCTACGAGCAGTACTTC. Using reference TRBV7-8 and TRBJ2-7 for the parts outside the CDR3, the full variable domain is GAGVSQSPRYKVAKRGQDVALRCDPISGHVSLFWYQQALGQGPEFLTYFQNEAQLDKSGLPSDRFFAERPEGSVSTLKIQRTQQEDSAVYLCASSPLSGGAYEQYFGPGTRLTVT.

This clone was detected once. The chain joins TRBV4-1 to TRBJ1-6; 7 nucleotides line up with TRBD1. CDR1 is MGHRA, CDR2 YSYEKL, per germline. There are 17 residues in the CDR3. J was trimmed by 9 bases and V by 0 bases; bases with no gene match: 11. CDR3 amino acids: CASSQDRTGYWGSPLHF. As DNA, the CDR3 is TGCGCCAGCAGCCAAGATCGGACAGGCTATTGGGGTTCACCCCTCCACTTT.

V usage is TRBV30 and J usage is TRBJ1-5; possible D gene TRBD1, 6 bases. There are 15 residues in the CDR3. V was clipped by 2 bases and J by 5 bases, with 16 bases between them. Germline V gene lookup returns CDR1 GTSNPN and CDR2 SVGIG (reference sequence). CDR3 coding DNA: TGTGCCTGGAGTCCTCAGGGATCAGGGGATCAGCCCCAGCATTTT. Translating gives CAWSPQGSGDQPQHF.

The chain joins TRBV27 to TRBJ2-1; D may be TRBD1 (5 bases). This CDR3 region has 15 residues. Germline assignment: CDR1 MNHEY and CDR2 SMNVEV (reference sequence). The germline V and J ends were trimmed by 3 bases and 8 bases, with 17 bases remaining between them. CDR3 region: CASSLRSGPNYEQFF. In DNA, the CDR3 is TGTGCCAGCAGTTTGAGGTCAGGGCCGAACTATGAGCAGTTCTTC.

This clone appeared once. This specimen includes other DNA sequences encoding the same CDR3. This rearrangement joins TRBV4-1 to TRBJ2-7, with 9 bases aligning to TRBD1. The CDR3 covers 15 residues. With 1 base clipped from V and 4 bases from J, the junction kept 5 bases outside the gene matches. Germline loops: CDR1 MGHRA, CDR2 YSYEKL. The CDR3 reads CASSQAGQGTYEQYF. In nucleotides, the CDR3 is TGCGCCAGCAGCCAAGCGGGACAGGGTACATACGAGCAGTACTTC.

The DNA for the CDR3 is TGTGCCAGCAGCGACACCTACTTGGAGGAAAAACTGTTTTTT. This gives the protein CASSDTYLEEKLFF. V is TRBV7-9 and J is TRBJ1-4; D uncertain. The CDR3 extends over 14 amino acids. Germline CDR1 is SEHNR and CDR2 is FQNEAQ (reference sequence). Trimming shortened V by 5 bases and J by 8 bases, and 15 bases separated the two germline ends.

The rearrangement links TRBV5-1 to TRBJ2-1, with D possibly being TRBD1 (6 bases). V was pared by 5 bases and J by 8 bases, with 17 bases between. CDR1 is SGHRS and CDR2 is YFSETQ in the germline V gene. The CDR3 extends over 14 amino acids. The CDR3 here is CASSSIGGLDEQFF. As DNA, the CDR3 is TGCGCCAGCAGTTCAATTGGGGGCCTCGATGAGCAGTTCTTC. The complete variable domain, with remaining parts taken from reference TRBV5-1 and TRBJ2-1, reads KAGVTQTPRYLIKTRGQQVTLSCSPISGHRSVSWYQQTPGQGLQFLFEYFSETQRNKGNFPGRFSGRQFSNSRSEMNVSTLELGDSALYLCASSSIGGLDEQFFGPGTRLTVL.

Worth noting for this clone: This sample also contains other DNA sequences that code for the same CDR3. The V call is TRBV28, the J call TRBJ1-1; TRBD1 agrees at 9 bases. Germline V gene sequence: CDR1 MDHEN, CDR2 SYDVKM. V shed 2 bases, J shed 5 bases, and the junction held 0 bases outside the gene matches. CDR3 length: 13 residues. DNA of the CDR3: TGTGCCAGCAGTTTAGACAGGGGGACTGAAGCTTTCTTT. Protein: CASSLDRGTEAFF.

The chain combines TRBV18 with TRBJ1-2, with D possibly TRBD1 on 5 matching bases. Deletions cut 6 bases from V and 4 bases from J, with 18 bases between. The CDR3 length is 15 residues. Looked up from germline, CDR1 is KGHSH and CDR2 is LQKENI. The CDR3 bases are TGTGCCAGCTCCCCGGGGGACTGGGAAAGCTATGGCTACACCTTC. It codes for CASSPGDWESYGYTF.

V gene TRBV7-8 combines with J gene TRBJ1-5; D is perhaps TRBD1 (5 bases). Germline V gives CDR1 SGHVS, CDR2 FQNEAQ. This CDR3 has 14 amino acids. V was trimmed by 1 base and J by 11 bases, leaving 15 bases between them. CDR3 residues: CASSLDTLGEAQHF. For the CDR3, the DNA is TGTGCCAGCAGCTTAGATACGCTAGGGGAGGCCCAGCATTTT.

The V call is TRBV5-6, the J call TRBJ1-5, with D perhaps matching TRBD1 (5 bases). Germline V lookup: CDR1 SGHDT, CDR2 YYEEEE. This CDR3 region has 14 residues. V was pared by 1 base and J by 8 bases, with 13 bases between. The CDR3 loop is CASSLTGYHEPQHF. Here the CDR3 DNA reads TGTGCCAGCAGCTTGACAGGCTATCATGAGCCCCAGCATTTT.